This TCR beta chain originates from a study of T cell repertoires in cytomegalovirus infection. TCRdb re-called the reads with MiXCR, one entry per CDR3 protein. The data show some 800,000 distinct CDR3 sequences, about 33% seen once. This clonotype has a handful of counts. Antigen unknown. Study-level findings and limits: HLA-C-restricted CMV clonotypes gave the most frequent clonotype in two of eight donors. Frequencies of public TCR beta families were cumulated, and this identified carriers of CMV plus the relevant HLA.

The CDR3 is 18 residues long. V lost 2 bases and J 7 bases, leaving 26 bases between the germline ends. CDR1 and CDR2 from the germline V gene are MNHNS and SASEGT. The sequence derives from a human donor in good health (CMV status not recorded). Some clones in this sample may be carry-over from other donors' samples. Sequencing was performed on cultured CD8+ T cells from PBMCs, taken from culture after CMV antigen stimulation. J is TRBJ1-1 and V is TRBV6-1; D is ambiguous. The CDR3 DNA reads TGTGCCAGCAGTGAACTTGGGGTCTTGGACTCGGACGAGGGTGAAGCTTTCTTT. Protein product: CASSELGVLDSDEGEAFF.